The following is a TCR beta chain sequence with its context. Its antigen is currently unknown. Sequenced by immunoSEQ multiplex PCR; TCRdb stores in-frame clones only, minus some. The data hold 150,000 to 200,000 clones, with around 94% observed a single time. Deletions cut 4 bases from V and 0 bases from J, with 16 bases between. The CDR3 loop spans 17 amino acids. Per germline, CDR1 SEHNR and CDR2 FQNEAQ (reference sequence). This entry comes from a study of T cell responses to AZD1222 COVID-19 vaccine. Whole-study context: Doses given second, at about 4 or about 12 weeks, were pooled.

The study's findings and limits: Spike as a whole was targeted by vaccine-associated CD4 TCRs, dominant at 160-218 and 743-854.

The starting material was peripheral blood, obtained on day 0 of AZD1222 vaccination. This TCR came from an adult in good health. The chain employs TRBV7-9 and TRBJ1-3; D is unresolved. CDR3 residues: CASSSFRTEPSGNTIYF. The CDR3 nucleotides are TGTGCCAGCAGCTCCTTTCGGACGGAACCCTCTGGAAACACCATATATTTT.